Reported below is one T cell receptor (beta chain). Its antigen is still unknown. The data stem from a study of shared clonotypes between healthy human individuals. Study-wide findings and caveats: The naive CD4 repertoires of several donors were compared, and around 5% of clonotypes were shared.

An assay was performed, and its level was deep. TCRdb's table, derived via immunoSEQ multiplex PCR, lists solely in-frame clones and lacks some. Of over 1.5 million clones detected, around 98% appear once; the ten largest clones hold about 0.42%. Sequencing used naive CD4+ T cells sorted from blood. The sample's subset: CD45RA+ positively selected. This sequence was found in a man aged 25-45 years in good health.

CDR3 sequence: CSVGTGTETQYF. The CDR3 coding sequence is TGCAGCGTTGGGACAGGGACAGAGACCCAGTACTTC. J is TRBJ2-5 and V is TRBV29-1, with 8 bases fitting TRBD1. V lost 4 bases and J lost 4; bases outside the gene matches: 2. The V gene's germline CDR1 is SQVTM and CDR2 ANQGSEA. The CDR3 runs 12 residues.